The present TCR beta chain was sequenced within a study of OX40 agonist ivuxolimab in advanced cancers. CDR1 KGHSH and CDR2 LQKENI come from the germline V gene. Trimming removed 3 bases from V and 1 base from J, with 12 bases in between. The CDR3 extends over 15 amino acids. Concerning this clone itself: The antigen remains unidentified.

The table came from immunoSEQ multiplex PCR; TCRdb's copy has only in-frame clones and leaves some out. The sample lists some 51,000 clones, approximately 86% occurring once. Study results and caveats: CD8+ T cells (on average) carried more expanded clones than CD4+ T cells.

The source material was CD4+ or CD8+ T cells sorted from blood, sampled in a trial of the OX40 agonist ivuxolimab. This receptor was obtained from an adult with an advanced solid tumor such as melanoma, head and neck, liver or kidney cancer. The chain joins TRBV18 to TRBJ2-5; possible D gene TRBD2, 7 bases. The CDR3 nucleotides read TGTGCCAGCTCACCCAGTGGGGGGGCCCAAGAGACCCAGTACTTC. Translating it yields CASSPSGGAQETQYF. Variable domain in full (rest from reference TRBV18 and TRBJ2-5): NAGVMQNPRHLVRRRGQEARLRCSPMKGHSHVYWYRQLPEEGLKFMVYLQKENIIDESGMPKERFSAEFPKEGPSILRIQQVVRGDSAAYFCASSPSGGAQETQYFGPGTRLLVL.